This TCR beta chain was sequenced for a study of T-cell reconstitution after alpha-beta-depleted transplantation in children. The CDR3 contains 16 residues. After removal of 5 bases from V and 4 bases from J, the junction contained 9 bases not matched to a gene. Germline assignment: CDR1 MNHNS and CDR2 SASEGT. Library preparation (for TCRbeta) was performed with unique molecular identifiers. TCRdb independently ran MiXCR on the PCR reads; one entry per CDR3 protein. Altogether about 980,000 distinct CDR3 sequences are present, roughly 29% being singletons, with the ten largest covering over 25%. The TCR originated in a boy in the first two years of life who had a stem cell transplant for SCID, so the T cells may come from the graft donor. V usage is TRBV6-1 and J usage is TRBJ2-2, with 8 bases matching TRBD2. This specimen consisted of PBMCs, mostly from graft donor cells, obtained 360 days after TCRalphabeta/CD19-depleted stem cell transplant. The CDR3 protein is CASSRKTSGSTGELFF. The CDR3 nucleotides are TGTGCCAGCAGTCGTAAAACTAGCGGCAGCACCGGGGAGCTGTTTTTT.